Listed below are T cell receptor beta chains from one sample, sequenced in a study of blood T cell repertoires in COVID-19. The data were produced by immunoSEQ multiplex PCR, yet TCRdb's version contains in-frame clones alone and is incomplete. In the table there are about 530,000 clones, less than 90% of which are singletons. Sequencing was done on a sample of peripheral blood. The receptor set was obtained from a woman between 45 and 65 years old with COVID-19, enrolled during active disease. Both conserved end residues are part of each CDR3. The D gene is left open where the match is weak. The size entry is marked missing in some rows and otherwise reads once, few, many or a size class.

CDR3aa,CDR3nt,d_gene,len,v_gene,j_gene,abundance
CASSIDRVDNSPLHF,TGTGCCAGCAGTATTGACAGGGTCGATAATTCACCCCTCCACTTT,TRBD1,15,TRBV5-5,TRBJ1-6,NA
CASSLEGDNSPLHF,TGTGCCAGCAGCTTGGAAGGGGATAATTCACCCCTCCACTTT,NA,14,TRBV5-6,TRBJ1-6,few
CASSAGTAAGANVLTF,TGTGCCAGCAGCGCCGGGACAGCAGCTGGGGCCAACGTCCTGACTTTC,TRBD1,16,TRBV9,TRBJ2-6,NA
CASSQDSQGIIYGYTF,TGTGCCAGCAGCCAAGATAGCCAGGGAATCATCTATGGCTACACCTTC,NA,16,TRBV4-2,TRBJ1-2,NA
CATPRTDYTGELFF,TGTGCCACCCCGCGGACAGATTACACCGGGGAGCTGTTTTTT,NA,14,TRBV19,TRBJ2-2,NA
CAWSGTTGYGYTF,TGTGCCTGGAGTGGAACAACAGGATATGGCTACACCTTC,NA,13,TRBV30,TRBJ1-2,NA
CASSLEASNTGELFF,TGTGCCAGCAGCTTGGAGGCTAGTAACACCGGGGAGCTGTTTTTT,NA,15,TRBV5-8,TRBJ2-2,NA
CASSLETGAPNTEAFF,TGTGCCAGTAGTCTAGAGACAGGGGCGCCGAACACTGAAGCTTTCTTT,TRBD1,16,TRBV19,TRBJ1-1,few
CAGWTGKTEAFF,TGTGCCGGGTGGACAGGGAAAACTGAAGCTTTCTTT,TRBD1,12,TRBV30,TRBJ1-1,NA
CASSPVQVNTEAFF,TGTGCCAGCAGCCCTGTACAGGTTAACACTGAAGCTTTCTTT,NA,14,TRBV6-2/TRBV6-3,TRBJ1-1,NA
CASSSLRGPNYGYTF,TGCGCCAGCAGCTCCCTCAGGGGCCCTAACTATGGCTACACCTTC,NA,15,TRBV5-1,TRBJ1-2,NA
CASSPRTGRTDTQYF,TGTGCCAGCAGCCCCCGGACAGGGAGGACAGATACGCAGTATTTT,TRBD1,15,TRBV11-2,TRBJ2-3,NA
CSVETSGSPTDTQYF,TGCAGCGTTGAAACTAGCGGAAGTCCCACAGATACGCAGTATTTT,TRBD2,15,TRBV29-1,TRBJ2-3,NA
CASSLDIGKDEQYF,TGTGCCAGCAGCCTTGACATCGGGAAGGACGAGCAGTACTTC,NA,14,TRBV2,TRBJ2-7,NA
CASSPRAATEAFF,TGTGCCAGCTCACCGAGGGCCGCGACTGAAGCTTTCTTT,NA,13,TRBV18,TRBJ1-1,NA
CASRGTGTLNQPQHF,TGTGCCAGTAGGGGGACAGGGACCCTCAATCAGCCCCAGCATTTT,TRBD1,15,TRBV19,TRBJ1-5,NA
CASTPDIPPLHF,TGTGCCAGCACCCCGGACATTCCACCCCTCCACTTT,NA,12,TRBV2,TRBJ1-6,NA
CASSVLGNTGELFF,TGTGCCAGCAGCGTACTCGGGAACACCGGGGAGCTGTTTTTT,NA,14,TRBV9,TRBJ2-2,NA
CASSQVSGDHYNEQFF,TGTGCCAGCAGCCAAGTTAGCGGGGACCACTACAATGAGCAGTTCTTC,TRBD2,16,TRBV3-1/TRBV3-2,TRBJ2-1,NA
CASSIWPYSNQPQHF,TGTGCCAGTAGTATTTGGCCTTATAGCAATCAGCCCCAGCATTTT,NA,15,TRBV19,TRBJ1-5,NA
CASSRSGREGSPLHF,TGCGCCAGCAGCCGCAGTGGCAGGGAGGGTTCACCCCTCCACTTT,NA,15,TRBV10-2,TRBJ1-6,few
CASSATGNPSDTQYF,TGTGCCAGCAGTGCTACAGGGAACCCCTCAGATACGCAGTATTTT,NA,15,TRBV27,TRBJ2-3,NA
CASSSTNQPQHF,TGTGCCAGCAGCTCGACTAATCAGCCCCAGCATTTT,NA,12,TRBV6-5,TRBJ1-5,once
CASSQVAGNYGYTF,TGCGCCAGCAGCCAAGTAGCAGGGAACTATGGCTACACCTTC,NA,14,TRBV4-1,TRBJ1-2,NA
CASGLETGPEGYGYTF,TGTGCTAGTGGTTTGGAGACAGGGCCGGAAGGCTATGGCTACACCTTC,TRBD1,16,TRBV12-5,TRBJ1-2,NA
CASSQRDRFYEQYF,TGTGCCAGCAGCCAACGGGACAGATTCTACGAGCAGTACTTC,TRBD1,14,TRBV3-1/TRBV3-2,TRBJ2-7,NA
CASSETLGVETQYF,TGTGCCAGCAGTGAAACGTTAGGGGTGGAGACCCAGTACTTC,NA,14,TRBV2,TRBJ2-5,NA
CASSLSGWDTQYF,TGTGCCAGCAGCTTATCGGGATGGGATACGCAGTATTTT,NA,13,TRBV7-3,TRBJ2-3,NA
CASSPGTVMNTEAFF,TGTGCCAGCAGCCCTGGGACAGTCATGAACACTGAAGCTTTCTTT,TRBD1,15,TRBV5-4,TRBJ1-1,NA
CASSLPGHEQYF,TGTGCCAGCAGTTTACCCGGTCACGAGCAGTACTTC,NA,12,TRBV27,TRBJ2-7,once
CASTQDRGDNQPQHF,TGTGCCAGTACCCAGGACAGGGGTGACAATCAGCCCCAGCATTTT,TRBD1,15,TRBV19,TRBJ1-5,NA
CASSLVGGRGYTF,TGTGCCAGCAGCTTGGTCGGAGGGCGAGGCTACACCTTC,NA,13,TRBV5-4,TRBJ1-2,NA
CASSQDRGRNTIYF,TGTGCCAGCAGCCAAGATCGGGGGAGGAACACCATATATTTT,NA,14,TRBV3-1/TRBV3-2,TRBJ1-3,NA
CASRQTENYGYTF,TGTGCCAGCAGACAAACAGAAAACTATGGCTACACCTTC,NA,13,TRBV6-5,TRBJ1-2,NA
CASSLTGGTGPLRYSEAFF,TGTGCCAGCAGCTTAACCGGGGGAACAGGTCCTCTCCGTTACTCTGAAGCTTTCTTT,NA,19,TRBV7-3,TRBJ1-1,NA
CSTPGLAGGTTQETQYF,TGCAGCACCCCGGGACTAGCGGGGGGCACTACCCAAGAGACCCAGTACTTC,TRBD2,17,TRBV29-1,TRBJ2-5,NA
CASSLNRGTNEKLFF,TGTGCCAGCAGCTTAAACAGGGGCACTAATGAAAAACTGTTTTTT,TRBD1,15,TRBV7-6,TRBJ1-4,once
CASSYSTGAFEAFF,TGTGCCAGCAGTTACTCGACAGGGGCCTTCGAAGCTTTCTTT,TRBD1,14,TRBV6-5,TRBJ1-1,NA
CASGGPVQPQHF,TGTGCCAGCGGCGGGCCCGTACAGCCCCAGCATTTT,NA,12,TRBV3-1/TRBV3-2,TRBJ1-5,NA
CATTPSGASTGELFF,TGTGCCACCACCCCTTCAGGGGCGAGCACCGGGGAGCTGTTTTTT,NA,15,TRBV10-3,TRBJ2-2,NA
CASSHSGQEKTEAFF,TGTGCCAGCAGCCACTCGGGACAGGAGAAAACTGAAGCTTTCTTT,TRBD1,15,TRBV11-2,TRBJ1-1,NA
CASSLIRGAAYEQYF,TGTGCCAGCAGCTTAATACGGGGGGCGGCCTACGAGCAGTACTTC,NA,15,TRBV7-2,TRBJ2-7,NA
CASSRVETQYF,TGTGCCAGCAGTCGCGTGGAGACCCAGTACTTC,NA,11,TRBV12-3/TRBV12-4,TRBJ2-5,NA
CASSMVYEHGYTF,TGTGCCAGTAGTATGGTTTATGAGCATGGCTACACCTTC,NA,13,TRBV19,TRBJ1-2,NA
CASSPTFSSGNTIYF,TGCGCCAGCAGCCCCACCTTCAGCTCTGGAAACACCATATATTTT,NA,15,TRBV5-1,TRBJ1-3,NA
CTSSQAGGGHHSGANVLTF,TGCACCAGCAGCCAAGCTGGCGGGGGCCATCACTCTGGGGCCAACGTCCTGACTTTC,NA,19,TRBV1,TRBJ2-6,NA
CASSQGARGSYNSPLHF,TGCGCCAGCAGCCAAGGAGCCAGGGGCTCCTATAATTCACCCCTCCACTTT,NA,17,TRBV4-1,TRBJ1-6,NA
CASSLGDASGGPTDTQYF,TGCGCCAGCAGCTTGGGGGATGCTAGCGGGGGCCCCACAGATACGCAGTATTTT,TRBD2,18,TRBV5-1,TRBJ2-3,NA
CALQDFNYGYTF,TGTGCCTTACAGGATTTCAACTATGGCTACACCTTC,NA,12,TRBV30,TRBJ1-2,NA
CASSVFMYYGYTF,TGTGCCAGCAGTGTCTTTATGTACTATGGCTACACCTTC,NA,13,TRBV2,TRBJ1-2,once
CAWSPRTAGELFF,TGTGCCTGGAGTCCGAGGACAGCCGGGGAGCTGTTTTTT,NA,13,TRBV30,TRBJ2-2,once
CASSVESGGMDTQYF,TGTGCCAGCAGCGTAGAAAGCGGGGGGATGGATACGCAGTATTTT,TRBD2,15,TRBV9,TRBJ2-3,NA
CAWTSSYNSPLHF,TGTGCCTGGACGAGCTCCTATAATTCACCCCTCCACTTT,NA,13,TRBV30,TRBJ1-6,few
CASSTLRTGLNTEAFF,TGTGCCAGTAGTACCCTCCGGACAGGCCTGAACACTGAAGCTTTCTTT,TRBD1,16,TRBV19,TRBJ1-1,NA